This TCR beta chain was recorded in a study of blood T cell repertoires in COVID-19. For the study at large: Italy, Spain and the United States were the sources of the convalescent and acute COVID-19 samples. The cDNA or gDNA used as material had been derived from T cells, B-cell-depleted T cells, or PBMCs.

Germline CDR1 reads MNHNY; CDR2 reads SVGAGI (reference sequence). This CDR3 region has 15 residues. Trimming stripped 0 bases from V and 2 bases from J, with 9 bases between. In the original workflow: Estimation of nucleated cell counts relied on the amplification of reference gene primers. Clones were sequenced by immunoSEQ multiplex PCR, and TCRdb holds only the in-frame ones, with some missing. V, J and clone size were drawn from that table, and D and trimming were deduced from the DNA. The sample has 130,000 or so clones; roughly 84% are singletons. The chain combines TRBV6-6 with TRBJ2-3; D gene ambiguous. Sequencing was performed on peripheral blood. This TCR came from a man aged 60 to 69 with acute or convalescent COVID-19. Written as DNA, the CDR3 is TGTGCCAGCAGTTACTCGCTGCGGTCCACAGATACGCAGTATTTT. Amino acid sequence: CASSYSLRSTDTQYF.